The 8 T cell receptor beta chains reported below all come from one sample, sequenced in a study of CD8 T cells in Susac syndrome. RNA amounts of roughly 0.45 to 1 ug underwent reverse transcription with random hexamers. MiXCR, run by TCRdb on the immunoSEQ multiplex PCR reads, gives a single entry per CDR3 protein. The repertoire holds under 300,000 distinct CDR3 sequences, with roughly 95% as singletons. Sequencing was performed on CD4+ T cells from PBMCs. The receptors shown here come from a human donor with Susac syndrome.

The chain couples TRBV29-1 to TRBJ2-7, with 7 bases identical to TRBD1. This CDR3 region has 14 residues. With 6 bases clipped from V and 2 bases from J, the junction kept 10 bases outside the gene matches. CDR1 and CDR2 from the germline V gene are SQVTM and ANQGSEA. The CDR3 here is CSVVLRDRAYEQYF. CDR3 nucleotides: TGCAGCGTCGTGCTTCGGGACAGAGCCTACGAGCAGTACTTC.

This chain connects TRBV5-6 to TRBJ1-5; no clear D gene. V lost 3 bases, J lost 5 bases, and 15 bases lay in between. The CDR3 runs 15 residues. Germline CDR1 SGHDT, CDR2 YYEEEE. The DNA of the CDR3 is TGTGCCAGCAGCTCCCTGGGTGGAACAGATCAGCCCCAGCATTTT. It is translated as CASSSLGGTDQPQHF.

The rearrangement links TRBV27 to TRBJ1-5; D is perhaps TRBD1 (6 bases). This CDR3 is 16 amino acids long. Germline assignment: CDR1 MNHEY and CDR2 SMNVEV (reference sequence). Trimming took off 6 bases at V and 6 bases at J, with 21 bases between the two ends. The CDR3: CASSLYPGHPIQPQHF. In nucleotides, the CDR3 is TGTGCCAGCAGCCTATACCCGGGACACCCGATTCAGCCCCAGCATTTT.

The chain recombines TRBV25-1 with TRBJ2-5, with 9 bases matching TRBD1. The junction had 6 bases not matched to a gene; V was cut back by 3 bases and J by 4 bases. This CDR3 has 15 residues. Germline CDR1 reads MGHDK; CDR2 reads SYGVNS. CDR3 sequence (DNA): TGTGCCAGCAGTGATTGGACAGGGGATAGAGAGACCCAGTACTTC. Translated: CASSDWTGDRETQYF.

This chain joins TRBV4-1 and TRBJ1-5; 8 bases match TRBD1. The CDR3 sequence is 17 residues long. Trimming took 4 bases from V and 5 from J; bases not matched to a gene: 13. The germline gives CDR1 MGHRA, CDR2 YSYEKL. The CDR3 loop reads CASSPQPGTGAYQPQHF. In nucleotides, the CDR3 is TGCGCCAGCAGCCCCCAGCCCGGGACAGGAGCCTATCAGCCCCAGCATTTT.

This clonotype has only one observation. The chain links TRBV7-3 to TRBJ2-3; no clear D gene. Germline CDR1 reads SGHTA; CDR2 reads FQGTGA. The CDR3 contains 14 residues. Trimming stripped 4 bases from V and 0 bases from J, with 8 bases between. This chain's CDR3 is CASSSLSSTDTQYF. For the CDR3, the DNA is TGTGCCAGCAGCTCGTTATCTAGCACAGATACGCAGTATTTT. The whole variable domain, filled in from reference TRBV7-3 and TRBJ2-3, reads GAGVSQTPSNKVTEKGKYVELRCDPISGHTALYWYRQSLGQGPEFLIYFQGTGAADDSGLPNDRFFAVRPEGSVSTLKIQRTERGDSAVYLCASSSLSSTDTQYFGPGTRLTVL.

The rearrangement links TRBV5-6 to TRBJ2-1; 8 nucleotides agree with TRBD2. Germline values: CDR1 SGHDT, CDR2 YYEEEE. This CDR3 region has 15 residues. V dropped 2 bases and J dropped 2; count of bases not matched to a gene: 3. The CDR3 sequence: CASSFDGRAYNEQFF. The CDR3 region has the DNA TGTGCCAGCAGCTTTGACGGGAGGGCCTACAATGAGCAGTTCTTC.

This clonotype has just one count. The CDR3 reads CASSATGGTDEQYF. For the CDR3, the DNA is TGTGCCAGCAGCGCGACGGGGGGTACGGACGAGCAGTACTTC. The chain has TRBV5-4 and TRBJ2-7; 7 bases agree with TRBD2. After removal of 4 bases from V and 5 bases from J, the junction contained 9 bases not matched to a gene. The CDR3 spans 14 residues. Germline CDR1 is SGHNT and CDR2 is YYREEE (reference sequence).